Sequencing of this TCR beta chain was carried out in a study of monozygotic twins with inflammatory bowel disease. TCRdb reprocessed the 5' RACE reads, keeping one entry per CDR3 protein, no DNA. This table holds around 450,000 distinct CDR3 sequences. Unsorted whole blood yielded the total RNA, with T cells left unselected. Germline V gives CDR1 MNHNS, CDR2 SASEGT. The CDR3 contains 16 residues. Turning to this clonotype: The antigen remains unidentified.

Study-wide findings and caveats: Similarity of repertoires did not differ between concordant and discordant twins, possibly from limited power. The co-twins with IBD showed lower TCRbeta diversity (inverse Simpson) than their healthy siblings.

Sequenced: blood. The sequence was obtained from a human donor with ulcerative colitis or Crohn's disease, or a healthy co-twin of an affected twin (not recorded which). V and J are TRBV6-1 and TRBJ2-3; no DNA is available, so the TRBD2 call from TCRdb remains unchecked. Here the CDR3 reads CASSRWPSLSTDTQYF.